The 23 T cell receptor beta chains in this list originate from one sample, sequenced in a study of OX40 agonist ivuxolimab in advanced cancers. TCRdb's table, derived via immunoSEQ multiplex PCR, lists solely in-frame clones and lacks some. The sample has tens of thousands of clones; roughly nine tenths are singletons. The input for sequencing was CD4+ or CD8+ T cells sorted from blood, taken in a trial of the OX40 agonist ivuxolimab. The receptors originated from an adult with an advanced solid tumor such as melanoma, head and neck, liver or kidney cancer.

This rearrangement joins TRBV30 to TRBJ1-1, with D uncertain. Germline CDR1 reads GTSNPN; CDR2 reads SVGIG (reference sequence). The CDR3 runs 12 residues. V was cut by 3 bases and J by 2 bases, with 7 bases left in between. CDR3 sequence reads: CAWRPTNTEAFF. The CDR3 coding sequence is TGTGCCTGGAGACCAACCAACACTGAAGCTTTCTTT.

The gene calls are TRBV7-2 and TRBJ2-1; perhaps D is TRBD1 or TRBD2 (6 bases each). This CDR3 contains 16 residues. Germline V CDR1 and CDR2: SGHTA, FQGNSA. Trimming cost V 5 bases and J 3 bases, with 17 bases left between them. The CDR3, as DNA: TGTGCCAGCAGCCCACAGTCGGGGGCCAACTACAATGAGCAGTTCTTC. Its protein is CASSPQSGANYNEQFF.

The rearrangement links TRBV27 to TRBJ2-4; 7 bases fit TRBD1. V trimming: 5 bases; J trimming: 8 bases; junction bases outside the gene matches: 12. The CDR3 consists of 15 residues. Germline CDR1 MNHEY, CDR2 SMNVEV (reference sequence). CDR3 nucleotide sequence: TGTGCCAGCAGTCGGACAGGTATTTGGGATGACATTCAGTACTTC. It is translated as CASSRTGIWDDIQYF.

The chain joins TRBV2 to TRBJ2-1, with TRBD2 matching 8 bases. The CDR3 runs 15 residues. The trim removed 1 base at V and 8 bases at J, leaving 7 bases unmatched. Looked up from germline, CDR1 is SNHLY and CDR2 is FYNNEI. CDR3 sequence reads: CASSEGRGEMYEQFF. The CDR3 DNA follows: TGTGCCAGCAGTGAAGGGCGGGGGGAAATGTATGAGCAGTTCTTC.

This sequence joins TRBV5-6 and TRBJ1-2, with 7 bases aligning to TRBD1. Germline assignment: CDR1 SGHDT and CDR2 YYEEEE. There are 14 residues in the CDR3. V lost 4 bases, J lost 3 bases, and 6 bases stayed unmatched. This CDR3 is CASSRGQVDYGYTF. The DNA of the CDR3 is TGTGCCAGCAGCCGCGGACAGGTGGACTATGGCTACACCTTC.

The chain uses TRBV6-1 and TRBJ1-3, with TRBD1 as a possible D gene (6 bases). The CDR3 totals 15 residues. CDR1 is MNHNS, CDR2 SASEGT, per germline. Trimming left V 5 bases short and J 1 base short, with 12 bases between. CDR3 nucleotide sequence: TGTGCCAGCAGTCCCGAAGGGGGGTCTGGAAACACCATATATTTT. It specifies CASSPEGGSGNTIYF.

The CDR3 sequence is CASSSGTRMVDETQYF. The CDR3 region has the DNA TGTGCCAGCAGCTCCGGGACTAGAATGGTCGACGAGACCCAGTACTTC. The J gene is TRBJ2-5, the V gene TRBV7-2, with TRBD2 matching 8 bases. CDR3 length: 16 residues. Trimming cost V 4 bases and J 5 bases; bases outside gene matches: 12. The V gene's germline CDR1 is SGHTA and CDR2 FQGNSA.

J is TRBJ2-3 and V is TRBV11-3, with 9 bases aligning to TRBD1. J was trimmed by 4 bases and V by 5 bases; bases with no gene match: 10. There are 16 residues in the CDR3. Germline V gene lookup returns CDR1 SGHNT and CDR2 YENEEA. The CDR3 nucleotides read TGTGCCAGCAGCCCCTACCGGGACAGGGACCCAGATACGCAGTATTTT. It encodes CASSPYRDRDPDTQYF.

On this clone: A read error may account for a junction end that differs from germline. The V and J genes are TRBV7-7 and TRBJ2-5; possibly TRBD2 for D (5 bases). CDR1 and CDR2 (germline): SSHAT, FNYEAQ (reference sequence). The CDR3 runs to 15 residues. CDR3 sequence: CASSKHFGIQETQYF. As DNA, the CDR3 is TGTGCTAGCAGCAAGCATTTCGGGATCCAAGAGACCCAGTACTTC.

The chain joins TRBV19 to TRBJ2-7, with 7 nucleotides matching TRBD1. The CDR3 runs 13 residues. Trimming at V came to 3 bases and at J to 6 bases, leaving 5 bases not matched to a gene. Germline lookup yields CDR1 LNHDA and CDR2 SQIVND (reference sequence). CDR3 residues: CASSMADRVEQYF. CDR3 bases: TGTGCCAGTAGTATGGCCGACAGGGTCGAGCAGTACTTC.

This chain connects TRBV28 to TRBJ2-7, with D perhaps assigned TRBD1 or TRBD2 (5 bases each). Per germline, CDR1 MDHEN and CDR2 SYDVKM. The V and J ends lost 2 bases and 5 bases respectively, with 10 bases between them. The CDR3 spans 13 residues. As DNA, the CDR3 is TGTGCCAGCAGTTTACCGGGGCCCAACGAGCAGTACTTC. It yields the protein CASSLPGPNEQYF.

The rearrangement uses TRBV28 and TRBJ2-7, with D hard to call. The germline CDR1 and CDR2 sequences are MDHEN and SYDVKM. Between the trimmed V and J ends, which lost 6 bases and 1 base, there was a span of 16 bases. The CDR3 extends over 15 amino acids. The DNA for the CDR3 is TGTGCCAGCAGCCCACGACAAACAGCATCCTACGAGCAGTACTTC. This sequence encodes CASSPRQTASYEQYF.

This clone was seen just once. The chain joins TRBV7-9 to TRBJ2-1; D is unclear. V gave up 4 bases and J gave up 1 base, with 14 bases separating them. Germline loops: CDR1 SEHNR, CDR2 FQNEAQ (reference sequence). This CDR3 region has 16 residues. CDR3 protein: CASSSPLPISYNEQFF. CDR3 coding DNA: TGTGCCAGCAGCTCACCGCTGCCAATATCCTACAATGAGCAGTTCTTC.

This sequence joins TRBV7-2 and TRBJ2-7; 7 bases map to TRBD2. Germline values: CDR1 SGHTA, CDR2 FQGNSA. Unmatched junction bases numbered 8, after V lost 0 bases and J lost 0 bases. This CDR3 spans 17 amino acids. CDR3 amino acids: CASSLAVGLADSYEQYF. The DNA for the CDR3 is TGTGCCAGCAGCTTAGCAGTAGGGCTAGCGGACTCCTACGAGCAGTACTTC.

The chain links TRBV7-3 to TRBJ2-3; 9 positions match TRBD2. J was trimmed by 2 bases and V by 2 bases; bases with no gene match: 5. The CDR3 has 16 residues. Germline loops: CDR1 SGHTA, CDR2 FQGTGA. Here the CDR3 DNA reads TGTGCCAGCAGCTTATGGCTAGCGGGGTCCACAGATACGCAGTATTTT. It is translated as CASSLWLAGSTDTQYF.

The rearrangement links TRBV5-7 to TRBJ1-2; D ambiguous. TRBV5-7 counts as an open reading frame of uncertain function. V lost 3 bases and J lost 2, with 14 bases in between. This CDR3 has 15 amino acids. The CDR3 DNA sequence: TGTGCCAGCAGCTCCCGACCCCCGGAGAACTATGGCTACACCTTC. This sequence encodes CASSSRPPENYGYTF.

The chain joins TRBV27 to TRBJ1-4; 7 positions agree with TRBD1. J lost 10 bases, V lost 2 bases, and 7 bases had no gene match. Germline V gives CDR1 MNHEY, CDR2 SMNVEV (reference sequence). This CDR3 comprises 14 residues. The CDR3, as DNA: TGTGCCAGCAGTTTAGACAGGGAGGGTGGAAAACTGTTTTTT. Translated: CASSLDREGGKLFF.

This chain links TRBV5-1 with TRBJ2-7; 9 nucleotides align to TRBD1. From germline, CDR1 is SGHRS and CDR2 YFSETQ. The CDR3 is 15 amino acids. V shed 5 bases, J shed 0 bases, and the junction held 6 bases outside the gene matches. The CDR3 DNA reads TGCGCCAGCAGACCGGACAGGGGACCCTCCTACGAGCAGTACTTC. Its translation: CASRPDRGPSYEQYF.

The chain combines TRBV4-3 with TRBJ2-7; D unclear. Germline V gene data show CDR1 as LGHNA and CDR2 as YSLEER. V was shortened by 0 bases and J by 0 bases, with 9 bases between the two germline ends. This CDR3 region has 15 residues. The CDR3 sequence: CASSQEGQNSYEQYF. The CDR3 DNA reads TGCGCCAGCAGCCAAGAGGGCCAAAACTCCTACGAGCAGTACTTC.

The rearrangement joins TRBV7-9 to TRBJ2-7, with 11 positions matching TRBD1. V dropped 5 bases and J dropped 3; count of bases not matched to a gene: 6. Germline CDR1 and CDR2: SEHNR and FQNEAQ (reference sequence). The CDR3 extends over 15 amino acids. The CDR3 is CASSQSGQGVYEQYF. The DNA for the CDR3 is TGTGCCAGCAGCCAGTCGGGACAGGGGGTCTACGAGCAGTACTTC.

For the CDR3, the DNA is TGTGCCAGCAGCGGGACGCCTGCCGTCGGAAATTCACCCCTCCACTTT. Its protein product is CASSGTPAVGNSPLHF. This chain uses TRBV7-6 with TRBJ1-6; possible D gene TRBD1, 5 bases. The CDR3 has 16 amino acids. Deletions cut 5 bases from V and 7 bases from J, with 18 bases between. CDR1 and CDR2 from the germline V gene are SGHVS and FNYEAQ.

This sequence joins TRBV19 and TRBJ2-6; D might be TRBD2 (5 bases). Trimming took 10 bases from V and 3 from J, leaving 10 bases between them. CDR3 length: 13 residues. Germline V gene lookup returns CDR1 LNHDA and CDR2 SQIVND (reference sequence). The chain's CDR3 is CAMREDGANVLTF. The CDR3 nucleotides are TGTGCCATGAGGGAAGATGGGGCCAACGTCCTGACTTTC.

V usage is TRBV30 and J usage is TRBJ2-7, with a tentative D call TRBD1 (5 bases). V gave up 3 bases and J gave up 0 bases, with 6 bases separating them. The CDR3 has 12 amino acids. The V gene's germline CDR1 is GTSNPN and CDR2 SVGIG (reference sequence). This CDR3 is CAWRDNSYEQYF. The CDR3 DNA reads as TGTGCCTGGAGGGACAACTCCTACGAGCAGTACTTC.